These T cell receptor beta chains were read from a single sample in a study of blood T cell repertoires in COVID-19. Repertoires were generated with immunoSEQ multiplex PCR, while TCRdb's copy carries only in-frame clones and drops some. The sample yields about 270,000 clones, approximately 85% seen once. The sample taken for sequencing was PBMCs or T cells enriched from blood (not recorded which). These receptors came from a woman aged 45 to 65 with acute COVID-19. Each CDR3 is given with its conserved first and last residue. The order of the fields is clone size, CDR3 length, J gene, D gene, V gene, CDR3 DNA, CDR3 protein. D genes are given only for firm matches. Clone size is stated in some rows and not others, as once, few, many or a class when expanded.

clone_size: .; cdr3_length: 14; j_call: TRBJ1-1; d_call: .; v_call: TRBV11-2; cdr3_nt: TGTGCCAGCAGCTTAGCGGGACAGAACACTGAAGCTTTCTTT; cdr3_aa: CASSLAGQNTEAFF
clone_size: .; cdr3_length: 15; j_call: TRBJ1-1; d_call: .; v_call: TRBV2; cdr3_nt: TGTGCCAGTAGTGAGGCAGGGAATTATAACACTGAAGCTTTCTTT; cdr3_aa: CASSEAGNYNTEAFF
clone_size: .; cdr3_length: 15; j_call: TRBJ1-2; d_call: TRBD1; v_call: TRBV3-1/TRBV3-2; cdr3_nt: TGTGCCAGCAGCCAAGACGGGACAGTTAACTATGGCTACACCTTC; cdr3_aa: CASSQDGTVNYGYTF
clone_size: .; cdr3_length: 15; j_call: TRBJ1-1; d_call: TRBD1; v_call: TRBV5-8; cdr3_nt: TGTGCCAGCAGCTTGGAATACAGGGGGAACACTGAAGCTTTCTTT; cdr3_aa: CASSLEYRGNTEAFF
clone_size: .; cdr3_length: 16; j_call: TRBJ2-6; d_call: TRBD1; v_call: TRBV19; cdr3_nt: TGTGCCAGTAGTTTTGGACAGGCCTCTGGGGCCAACGTCCTGACTTTC; cdr3_aa: CASSFGQASGANVLTF
clone_size: .; cdr3_length: 16; j_call: TRBJ1-3; d_call: TRBD1; v_call: TRBV15; cdr3_nt: TGTGCCACCAGCAGTAGGACAGGGGGGCCGGGAAACACCATATATTTT; cdr3_aa: CATSSRTGGPGNTIYF
clone_size: .; cdr3_length: 15; j_call: TRBJ1-6; d_call: .; v_call: TRBV19; cdr3_nt: TGTGCCAGTAGTCCCCGGGGACAAGTTAATTCACCCCTCCACTTT; cdr3_aa: CASSPRGQVNSPLHF
clone_size: .; cdr3_length: 13; j_call: TRBJ2-5; d_call: .; v_call: TRBV7-2; cdr3_nt: TGTGCCAGCAGCTTATCCCCACAAGAGACCCAGTACTTC; cdr3_aa: CASSLSPQETQYF
clone_size: few; cdr3_length: 15; j_call: TRBJ2-2; d_call: TRBD2; v_call: TRBV2; cdr3_nt: TGTGCCAGCAGTGGGGAGGGGCGATACACCGGGGAGCTGTTTTTT; cdr3_aa: CASSGEGRYTGELFF
clone_size: .; cdr3_length: 14; j_call: TRBJ2-7; d_call: TRBD2; v_call: TRBV6-5; cdr3_nt: TGTGCCAGCAGTTACTCACTAGCGGGCTACGAGCAGTACTTC; cdr3_aa: CASSYSLAGYEQYF
clone_size: .; cdr3_length: 12; j_call: TRBJ1-6; d_call: .; v_call: TRBV7-2; cdr3_nt: TGTGCCAGCAGCTTAGGGGGCGCACCCCTCCACTTT; cdr3_aa: CASSLGGAPLHF
clone_size: .; cdr3_length: 17; j_call: TRBJ2-3; d_call: TRBD2; v_call: TRBV29-1; cdr3_nt: TGCAGCGTTGAAAAAGCGGGGGCGCGTCGGGGCACAGATACGCAGTATTTT; cdr3_aa: CSVEKAGARRGTDTQYF
clone_size: few; cdr3_length: 14; j_call: TRBJ1-3; d_call: .; v_call: TRBV30; cdr3_nt: TGTGCCTGGAGAAAACAGGGCTCTGGAAACACCATATATTTT; cdr3_aa: CAWRKQGSGNTIYF
clone_size: few; cdr3_length: 14; j_call: TRBJ2-3; d_call: TRBD2; v_call: TRBV10-3; cdr3_nt: TGTGCCATCGGACTGGGGGGGGACACAGATACGCAGTATTTT; cdr3_aa: CAIGLGGDTDTQYF
clone_size: .; cdr3_length: 14; j_call: TRBJ1-1; d_call: .; v_call: TRBV5-1; cdr3_nt: TGCGCCAGCAGTTATGGGGGCATGAACACTGAAGCTTTCTTT; cdr3_aa: CASSYGGMNTEAFF
clone_size: few; cdr3_length: 13; j_call: TRBJ1-1; d_call: .; v_call: TRBV6-5; cdr3_nt: TGTGCCAGCAGTTTGGGAGTGAACACTGAAGCTTTCTTT; cdr3_aa: CASSLGVNTEAFF
clone_size: .; cdr3_length: 15; j_call: TRBJ1-2; d_call: .; v_call: TRBV30; cdr3_nt: TGTGCCTGGAGTGATCTGGGGCTACAAAACTATGGCTACACCTTC; cdr3_aa: CAWSDLGLQNYGYTF
clone_size: .; cdr3_length: 15; j_call: TRBJ1-2; d_call: .; v_call: TRBV7-2; cdr3_nt: TGTGCCAGCAGCTTACCCGCGGAGACGGACTATGGCTACACCTTC; cdr3_aa: CASSLPAETDYGYTF
clone_size: once; cdr3_length: 15; j_call: TRBJ2-7; d_call: TRBD1; v_call: TRBV14; cdr3_nt: TGTGCCAGCAGCCGGGACAGGGGGAGCTTCTACGAGCAGTACTTC; cdr3_aa: CASSRDRGSFYEQYF
clone_size: .; cdr3_length: 16; j_call: TRBJ2-2; d_call: TRBD1; v_call: TRBV5-1; cdr3_nt: TGCGCCAGCAGCCCAAGGACAGGGGGATTCACCGGGGAGCTGTTTTTT; cdr3_aa: CASSPRTGGFTGELFF
clone_size: .; cdr3_length: 15; j_call: TRBJ1-1; d_call: TRBD1; v_call: TRBV15; cdr3_nt: TGTGCCACTTGCGACAGGGGGCTTAAGGGCACTGAAGCTTTCTTT; cdr3_aa: CATCDRGLKGTEAFF
clone_size: .; cdr3_length: 16; j_call: TRBJ2-6; d_call: .; v_call: TRBV7-3; cdr3_nt: TGTGCCAGCAGCCTGGCCAGGGAGGCCGGGGCCAACGTCCTGACTTTC; cdr3_aa: CASSLAREAGANVLTF
clone_size: .; cdr3_length: 13; j_call: TRBJ1-2; d_call: TRBD1; v_call: TRBV5-4; cdr3_nt: TGTGCCAGCAGCTCCGGGACAGTGCATGGCTACACCTTC; cdr3_aa: CASSSGTVHGYTF
clone_size: .; cdr3_length: 16; j_call: TRBJ1-3; d_call: .; v_call: TRBV18; cdr3_nt: TGTGCCAGCTCACCCAGTTGGACAGCCTCTGGAAACACCATATATTTT; cdr3_aa: CASSPSWTASGNTIYF
clone_size: .; cdr3_length: 12; j_call: TRBJ1-2; d_call: .; v_call: TRBV6-5; cdr3_nt: TGTGCCAGCAGGAGAGCTAACTATGGCTACACCTTC; cdr3_aa: CASRRANYGYTF
clone_size: .; cdr3_length: 13; j_call: TRBJ2-4; d_call: .; v_call: TRBV4-3; cdr3_nt: TGCGCCAGCAGCCAAGATGTGGAGCGGAAATTGTACTTC; cdr3_aa: CASSQDVERKLYF
clone_size: .; cdr3_length: 17; j_call: TRBJ1-6; d_call: TRBD1; v_call: TRBV7-9; cdr3_nt: TGTGCCAGCAGCTCCAAGAACCCGGGACAGAGTAATTCACCCCTCCACTTT; cdr3_aa: CASSSKNPGQSNSPLHF
clone_size: .; cdr3_length: 16; j_call: TRBJ1-3; d_call: .; v_call: TRBV10-3; cdr3_nt: TGTGCCATCAGTCCCAATGCAGGGGCGTCCGGAAACACCATATATTTT; cdr3_aa: CAISPNAGASGNTIYF
clone_size: .; cdr3_length: 12; j_call: TRBJ1-2; d_call: .; v_call: TRBV29-1; cdr3_nt: TGCAGCGTTGGGGAGGGCCGCTATGGCTACACCTTC; cdr3_aa: CSVGEGRYGYTF
clone_size: .; cdr3_length: 14; j_call: TRBJ1-1; d_call: TRBD1; v_call: TRBV2; cdr3_nt: TGTGCCAGCAGTGAGCAGCACAGGGGCACTGAAGCTTTCTTT; cdr3_aa: CASSEQHRGTEAFF
clone_size: .; cdr3_length: 13; j_call: TRBJ1-2; d_call: TRBD1; v_call: TRBV19; cdr3_nt: TGTGCCAGTAGACTGACAGGGGGTTATGGCTACACCTTC; cdr3_aa: CASRLTGGYGYTF
clone_size: .; cdr3_length: 15; j_call: TRBJ1-6; d_call: .; v_call: TRBV6-5; cdr3_nt: TGTGCCAGCAGGGGCAGGGCAGGCGGGGGAGGACCCCTCCACTTT; cdr3_aa: CASRGRAGGGGPLHF
clone_size: .; cdr3_length: 15; j_call: TRBJ1-2; d_call: .; v_call: TRBV21-1; cdr3_nt: TGTGCCAGCAGCAAAGACAATAACAGGACCTATGGCTACACCTTC; cdr3_aa: CASSKDNNRTYGYTF
clone_size: .; cdr3_length: 12; j_call: TRBJ2-7; d_call: TRBD2; v_call: TRBV29-1; cdr3_nt: TGCAGCGTTGGGGAGGGCGCCTACGAGCAGTACTTC; cdr3_aa: CSVGEGAYEQYF
clone_size: once; cdr3_length: 12; j_call: TRBJ2-7; d_call: .; v_call: TRBV2; cdr3_nt: TGTGCCAGCAGACCGAACGGTTACGAGCAGTACTTC; cdr3_aa: CASRPNGYEQYF
clone_size: .; cdr3_length: 14; j_call: TRBJ1-6; d_call: .; v_call: TRBV9; cdr3_nt: TGTGCCAGCAGCCTCAATATAGGGGAATCACCCCTCCACTTT; cdr3_aa: CASSLNIGESPLHF
clone_size: few; cdr3_length: 15; j_call: TRBJ2-1; d_call: .; v_call: TRBV11-2; cdr3_nt: TGTGCCAGCAGCTTAGCCGGCAGGGGCGGCGATGAGCAGTTCTTC; cdr3_aa: CASSLAGRGGDEQFF
clone_size: .; cdr3_length: 14; j_call: TRBJ1-2; d_call: .; v_call: TRBV29-1; cdr3_nt: TGCAGCGTTCTAGTAGGAGGGGCGGGCTATGGCTACACCTTC; cdr3_aa: CSVLVGGAGYGYTF
clone_size: .; cdr3_length: 15; j_call: TRBJ2-7; d_call: .; v_call: TRBV4-1; cdr3_nt: TGCGCCAGCAGCCAAGGGAGGGGGGGCCCCTACGAGCAGTACTTC; cdr3_aa: CASSQGRGGPYEQYF
clone_size: .; cdr3_length: 16; j_call: TRBJ2-7; d_call: TRBD1; v_call: TRBV3-1/TRBV3-2; cdr3_nt: TGTGCCAGCAGCCAAAGACAGGGGCTAATACCCTACGAGCAGTACTTC; cdr3_aa: CASSQRQGLIPYEQYF
clone_size: few; cdr3_length: 16; j_call: TRBJ2-5; d_call: TRBD1; v_call: TRBV30; cdr3_nt: TGTGCCTCCCAGTCTGGGACAGCAAAATTCCAAGAGACCCAGTACTTC; cdr3_aa: CASQSGTAKFQETQYF